The clone carrying this T cell receptor beta chain was recorded a few times. Its antigen is not identified. The investigators amplified TCR beta CDR3 regions from RNA transcripts. Carried out on the TCR CDR3, a first-round RT-PCR used the HTBI primer set. Each CDR3 protein is one row after TCRdb ran MiXCR on the multiplex PCR reads. The table shows about 410,000 distinct CDR3 sequences, with roughly 14% occurring only once. The sample comes from a study of T cells in Graves' hyperthyroidism and ophthalmopathy. Uncontrolled infection, other autoimmune disease, pregnancy or lactation barred patients from enrollment. Used for diagnoses were clinical symptoms, serum thyroxine and TRAb, thyroid ultrasound and orbital computed tomography. Study observations and caveats: Ophthalmopathy got predicted by the model a median roughly 6.1 months before its onset. Clonotypes that were expanded in thyroid above 0.001 mostly appeared in blood too.

V lost 6 bases and J 1 base, leaving 12 bases between the germline ends. The CDR3 spans 14 residues. The germline V gene encodes CDR1 MNHEY and CDR2 SVGEGT. The sequence came from a man aged 18 to 30 with Graves' ophthalmopathy. Sequencing was done on a sample of blood. The chain combines TRBV6-2 or TRBV6-3 with TRBJ1-1; D is perhaps TRBD1 (6 bases). CDR3 sequence: CASRHPDRNTEAFF. CDR3 coding DNA: TGTGCCAGCAGGCACCCGGACAGGAACACTGAAGCTTTCTTT.